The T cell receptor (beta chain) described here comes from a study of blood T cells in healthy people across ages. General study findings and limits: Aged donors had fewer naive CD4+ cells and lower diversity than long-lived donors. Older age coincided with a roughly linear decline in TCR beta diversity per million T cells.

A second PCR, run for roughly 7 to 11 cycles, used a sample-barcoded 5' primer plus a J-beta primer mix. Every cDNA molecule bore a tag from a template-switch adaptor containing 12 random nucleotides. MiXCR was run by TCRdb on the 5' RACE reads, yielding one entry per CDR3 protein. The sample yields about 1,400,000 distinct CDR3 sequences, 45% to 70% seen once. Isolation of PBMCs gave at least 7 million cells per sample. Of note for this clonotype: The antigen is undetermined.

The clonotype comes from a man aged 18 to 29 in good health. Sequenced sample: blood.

The CDR3 nucleotides read TGTGCCAGCAGTAATTACGACCCTGGGGCCAATGAGCAGTTCTTC. Its translation: CASSNYDPGANEQFF. The rearrangement links TRBV11-2 to TRBJ2-1, with TRBD1 as a possible D gene (5 bases). The ends were cut back, 6 bases at V and 6 bases at J, with 18 bases in the middle. Germline CDR1 SGHAT, CDR2 FQNNGV. The CDR3 contains 15 residues. Together with reference TRBV11-2 and TRBJ2-1, the CDR3 gives the full variable domain: EAGVAQSPRYKIIEKRQSVAFWCNPISGHATLYWYQQILGQGPKLLIQFQNNGVVDDSQLPKDRFSAERLKGVDSTLKIQPAKLEDSAVYLCASSNYDPGANEQFFGPGTRLTVL.